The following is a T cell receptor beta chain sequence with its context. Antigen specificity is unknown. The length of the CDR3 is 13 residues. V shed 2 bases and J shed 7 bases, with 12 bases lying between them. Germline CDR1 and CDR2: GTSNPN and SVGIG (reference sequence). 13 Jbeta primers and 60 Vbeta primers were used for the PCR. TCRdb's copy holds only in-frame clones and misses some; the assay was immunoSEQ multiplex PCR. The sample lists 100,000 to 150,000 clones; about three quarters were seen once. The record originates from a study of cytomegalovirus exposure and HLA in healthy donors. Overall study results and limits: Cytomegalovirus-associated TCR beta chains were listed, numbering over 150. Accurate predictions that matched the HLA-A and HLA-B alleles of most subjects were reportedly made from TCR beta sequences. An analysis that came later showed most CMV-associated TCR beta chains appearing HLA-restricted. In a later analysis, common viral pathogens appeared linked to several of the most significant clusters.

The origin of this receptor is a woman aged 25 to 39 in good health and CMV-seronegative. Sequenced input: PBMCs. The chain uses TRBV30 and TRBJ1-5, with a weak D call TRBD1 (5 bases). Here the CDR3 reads CAWSSASGQPQHF. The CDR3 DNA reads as TGTGCCTGGAGTTCGGCCTCAGGGCAGCCCCAGCATTTT.